This T cell receptor beta chain was recovered during a study of cytomegalovirus exposure and HLA in healthy donors. Findings and caveats of the study: Previously analyzed data showed that most TCR beta V segments were productive at a frequency of about 90% or about 30%.

This clone was found a few times. Its antigen is currently unknown. V was pared by 4 bases and J by 4 bases, with 16 bases of the junction left unmatched. The CDR3 runs to 19 residues. The V gene's germline CDR1 is SGHDT and CDR2 YYEEEE. The PCR had 60 Vbeta and 13 Jbeta primers. TCRdb keeps only in-frame clones here, not all; method: immunoSEQ multiplex PCR. The repertoire holds roughly 120,000 clones, with 9.5% as singletons. V gene TRBV5-6 combines with J gene TRBJ2-7, with 14 bases matching TRBD2. This sequence was found in a man aged 25 to 40 in good health and CMV-seronegative. Sequenced: PBMCs. CDR3 loop: CASSPGGLAGGSERYEQYF. The CDR3 coding sequence is TGTGCCAGCAGCCCCGGAGGACTAGCGGGGGGATCCGAGCGTTACGAGCAGTACTTC.